Listed below are T cell receptor beta chains from one sample, sequenced in a study of long-term antiretroviral therapy in people with HIV. Using immunoSEQ multiplex PCR, the repertoire was profiled, and TCRdb retains in-frame clones only, with some absent. Altogether over 9,000 clones are present, 70% to 80% being singletons, with the ten largest covering 14%. The material sequenced was unsorted PBMCs, taken 0.4 years before starting antiretroviral therapy. Receptor source: a man aged 25 to 45 with HIV. CDR3s include the opening cysteine and the closing phenylalanine or tryptophan. D genes are given only for firm matches. A clone size is listed for some rows: how often the clone was seen (once, few, many), or a class if it is expanded.

abundance	v_gene	j_gene	d_gene	CDR3aa	CDR3nt
NA	TRBV9	TRBJ2-7	TRBD1	CASSQAGTGGDEQYF	TGTGCCAGCAGCCAAGCCGGGACAGGGGGCGACGAGCAGTACTTC
NA	TRBV5-4	TRBJ2-6	TRBD2	CASSKGLAGESGANVLTF	TGTGCCAGCAGCAAGGGACTAGCGGGGGAGTCTGGGGCCAACGTCCTGACTTTC
NA	TRBV5-4	TRBJ1-5	NA	CASSGEPNQPQHF	TGTGCCAGCAGCGGGGAGCCTAATCAGCCCCAGCATTTT
few	TRBV10-1	TRBJ2-7	TRBD1	CASSPGTGLYEQYF	TGCGCCAGCTCCCCCGGGACAGGGTTGTACGAGCAGTACTTC
NA	TRBV5-1	TRBJ2-3	TRBD1	CASSRGPSTDTQYF	TGCGCCAGCAGCAGGGGGCCGAGCACAGATACGCAGTATTTT
NA	TRBV29-1	TRBJ2-7	TRBD1	CSVGIGTASYEQYF	TGCAGCGTTGGAATTGGGACAGCTTCCTACGAGCAGTACTTC
NA	TRBV7-6	TRBJ1-5	TRBD1	CASSGLTGGNQPQHF	TGTGCCAGCAGCGGACTGACAGGGGGCAATCAGCCCCAGCATTTT
once	TRBV7-2	TRBJ2-3	NA	CASSFGGRRSTDTQYF	TGTGCCAGCAGCTTTGGGGGGCGCAGGAGCACAGATACGCAGTATTTT
NA	TRBV6-5	TRBJ2-7	TRBD1	CASRHRQGREQYF	TGTGCCAGCAGGCACCGACAGGGACGGGAGCAGTACTTC
NA	TRBV4-2	TRBJ2-7	NA	CASSPPGIGDGEQYF	TGTGCCAGCAGCCCCCCGGGTATCGGCGACGGCGAGCAGTACTTC
few	TRBV7-2	TRBJ2-7	TRBD2	CASSLGSGGVGQYF	TGTGCCAGCAGCTTAGGGTCGGGGGGAGTGGGGCAGTACTTC
NA	TRBV7-8	TRBJ2-4	TRBD2	CASSLAGASGRENIQYF	TGTGCCAGCAGCTTAGCAGGGGCTAGCGGGAGGGAAAACATTCAGTACTTC
NA	TRBV27	TRBJ2-7	TRBD1	CASSLGQGAYEQYF	TGTGCCAGCAGTTTGGGACAGGGGGCCTACGAGCAGTACTTC
NA	TRBV11-2	TRBJ2-1	TRBD2	CASSYLTVGAGGPRNEQFF	TGTGCCAGCAGCTACCTGACCGTCGGAGCGGGAGGGCCGCGGAATGAGCAGTTCTTC
NA	TRBV28	TRBJ2-6	TRBD1	CASSFWGPGTGGSGANVLTF	TGTGCCAGCAGTTTTTGGGGCCCCGGGACAGGGGGATCTGGGGCCAACGTCCTGACTTTC
NA	TRBV15	TRBJ2-3	NA	CATSRDGGAPDTQYF	TGTGCCACCAGCAGAGATGGGGGGGCCCCAGATACGCAGTATTTT
once	TRBV15	TRBJ2-3	NA	CATSRDMDNPPPLTDTQYF	TGTGCCACCAGCAGAGATATGGATAATCCTCCCCCTCTGACAGATACGCAGTATTTT
NA	TRBV30	TRBJ2-7	NA	CAWSRGISYEQYF	TGTGCCTGGAGTCGGGGAATCAGCTACGAGCAGTACTTC
NA	TRBV28	TRBJ2-6	NA	CASSFVGSGANVLTF	TGTGCCAGCAGTTTTGTAGGCTCTGGGGCCAACGTCCTGACTTTC
NA	TRBV5-5	TRBJ1-6	TRBD1	CASSLVGTGTHPNSPLHF	TGTGCCAGCAGCTTGGTTGGGACAGGGACGCATCCGAATTCACCCCTCCACTTT
NA	TRBV5-1	TRBJ2-1	NA	CASSLGQEQFF	TGCGCCAGCAGCTTAGGACAGGAGCAGTTCTTC
NA	TRBV15	TRBJ1-3	NA	CATGDRVTGNTIYF	TGTGCCACCGGGGACCGGGTAACTGGAAACACCATATATTTT
NA	TRBV6-6	TRBJ1-4	NA	CASSSQRSTNEKLFF	TGTGCCAGCAGCTCACAGCGCTCAACTAATGAAAAACTGTTTTTT
NA	TRBV27	TRBJ2-3	NA	CASSLFSLRTDTQYF	TGTGCCAGCAGTTTATTTTCTCTACGCACAGATACGCAGTATTTT
NA	TRBV5-1	TRBJ2-5	NA	CASSLRGLAQETQYF	TGCGCCAGCAGCTTGAGGGGCTTAGCGCAAGAGACCCAGTACTTC
NA	TRBV10-2	TRBJ2-5	NA	CASSSGTRETQYF	TGCGCCAGCAGTTCCGGGACCCGGGAGACCCAGTACTTC
NA	TRBV28	TRBJ1-5	NA	CASSLLGGTGDQPQHF	TGTGCCAGCAGCCTATTGGGGGGGACGGGAGATCAGCCCCAGCATTTT
NA	TRBV4-1	TRBJ2-1	TRBD2	CASSQLAGGPPEQFF	TGCGCCAGCAGCCAACTAGCGGGAGGGCCCCCTGAGCAGTTCTTC
NA	TRBV28	TRBJ2-2	TRBD2	CASKVSGGAGELFF	TGTGCCAGCAAAGTCTCCGGGGGGGCCGGGGAGCTGTTTTTT
NA	TRBV28	TRBJ1-2	TRBD1	CASSSRQGKGYGYTF	TGTGCCAGCAGTTCACGACAGGGGAAGGGCTATGGCTACACCTTC
NA	TRBV6-1	TRBJ2-7	TRBD1	CASSENLGTGSYEQYF	TGTGCCAGCAGTGAAAATTTGGGGACAGGTTCCTACGAGCAGTACTTC
NA	TRBV28	TRBJ2-7	NA	CASSLLFSYEQYF	TGTGCCAGCAGTTTACTATTCTCCTACGAGCAGTACTTC
few	TRBV14	TRBJ2-5	NA	CASSQEERGETQYF	TGTGCCAGCAGCCAAGAGGAAAGGGGGGAGACCCAGTACTTC
NA	TRBV11-2	TRBJ2-2	TRBD1	CASSLFWGTGDTGELFF	TGTGCCAGCAGCTTGTTTTGGGGGACAGGGGATACCGGGGAGCTGTTTTTT
NA	TRBV5-4	TRBJ1-4	NA	CASSSDNRKLFF	TGTGCCAGCAGCTCGGACAACCGAAAACTGTTTTTT
few	TRBV6-6	TRBJ2-7	TRBD1	CASRRQGYEQYF	TGTGCCAGCAGACGACAGGGGTACGAGCAGTACTTC
few	TRBV14	TRBJ2-7	TRBD2	CASSQVGFGTGGPPHEQYF	TGTGCCAGCAGCCAAGTGGGGTTCGGGACGGGAGGCCCCCCTCACGAGCAGTACTTC
NA	TRBV5-1	TRBJ2-7	NA	CASSLERGTLEQYF	TGCGCCAGCAGCTTGGAAAGGGGCACCCTCGAGCAGTACTTC
once	TRBV5-4	TRBJ2-1	NA	CASSLGPAAATISSYNEQFF	TGTGCCAGCAGCTTGGGTCCAGCGGCCGCAACGATCAGCTCCTACAATGAGCAGTTCTTC
once	TRBV6-1	TRBJ1-3	NA	CASSEMRVGNTIYF	TGTGCCAGCAGTGAAATGAGGGTTGGAAACACCATATATTTT
NA	TRBV6-4	TRBJ2-3	NA	CASSARGATDTQYF	TGTGCCAGCAGTGCCCGGGGGGCCACAGATACGCAGTATTTT
NA	TRBV6-5	TRBJ2-7	TRBD1	CASSFPGQGGEQYF	TGTGCCAGCAGTTTCCCGGGACAGGGCGGCGAGCAGTACTTC
NA	TRBV7-6	TRBJ1-3	NA	CASSLSGADSGNTIYF	TGTGCCAGCAGCTTAAGCGGGGCAGACTCTGGAAACACCATATATTTT
NA	TRBV6-6	TRBJ2-5	TRBD1	CASSGRDSQETQYF	TGTGCCAGCAGTGGCCGGGACAGTCAAGAGACCCAGTACTTC
NA	TRBV18	TRBJ2-1	NA	CASSPGLPSSYNEQFF	TGTGCCAGCTCACCAGGGTTACCGAGCTCCTACAATGAGCAGTTCTTC
NA	TRBV30	TRBJ2-7	NA	CAWRPTGAAYYEQYF	TGTGCCTGGAGACCCACGGGGGCGGCATACTACGAGCAGTACTTC
NA	TRBV10-3	TRBJ2-7	TRBD1	CAISENPGQGPPYEQYF	TGTGCCATCAGTGAAAACCCGGGACAGGGTCCTCCCTACGAGCAGTACTTC
NA	TRBV6-5	TRBJ2-2	NA	CASSPRGTGELFF	TGTGCCAGCAGCCCGCGGGGCACCGGGGAGCTGTTTTTT
NA	TRBV6-5	TRBJ1-1	NA	CASGPETKAFF	TGTGCCAGCGGCCCTGAGACTAAAGCTTTCTTT
NA	TRBV7-3	TRBJ2-1	TRBD2	CASSSPTSGGAHEQFF	TGTGCCAGCAGCTCCCCGACTAGCGGGGGGGCCCATGAGCAGTTCTTC
NA	TRBV10-2	TRBJ2-7	TRBD2	CASREEGTYEQYF	TGCGCCAGCCGGGAGGAGGGGACGTACGAGCAGTACTTC
once	TRBV11-2	TRBJ1-5	NA	CASSLRGNQPQHF	TGTGCCAGCAGCTTACGGGGAAATCAGCCCCAGCATTTT
NA	TRBV9	TRBJ1-2	TRBD1	CASSSQGASGYTF	TGTGCCAGCAGCTCACAGGGGGCTAGTGGCTACACCTTC